These 31 T cell receptor beta chains were sequenced from one sample in a study of T cell responses to AZD1222 COVID-19 vaccine. Using immunoSEQ multiplex PCR, the repertoire was profiled, and TCRdb retains in-frame clones only, with some absent. The sample carries under 150,000 clones, over 85% recorded once. The sample was peripheral blood, taken on day 0 of AZD1222 vaccination. The receptors originated from an adult in good health.

V usage is TRBV19 and J usage is TRBJ2-7; the D gene is possibly TRBD1 (6 bases). Germline V gene data show CDR1 as LNHDA and CDR2 as SQIVND (reference sequence). This CDR3 contains 12 residues. Deletions cut 8 bases from V and 4 bases from J, with 12 bases between. The CDR3 region has the DNA TGTGCCAGTTCCGGGACATCTTACGAGCAGTACTTC. Translating gives CASSGTSYEQYF.

The genes are TRBV3-1 (or the pseudogene TRBV3-2) and TRBJ1-2; possible D gene TRBD1, 5 bases. Deletions cut 1 base from V and 8 bases from J, with 8 bases between. The V gene's germline CDR1 is LGHDT and CDR2 YNNKEL (reference sequence). The CDR3 is 12 amino acids. In nucleotides, the CDR3 is TGTGCCAGCAGCCAAGCCCGGGGGGGCTACACCTTC. It yields the protein CASSQARGGYTF.

This chain connects TRBV23-1 to TRBJ1-3; tentative D call: TRBD1 (5 bases). TRBV23-1 is treated as an ORF (open reading frame) with a function not yet certain. V was clipped by 7 bases and J by 2 bases, with 27 bases between them. The CDR3 extends over 19 amino acids. CDR3 sequence: CASIQKPGRSKTAGNTIYF. Written as DNA, the CDR3 is TGCGCCAGCATTCAGAAACCGGGACGAAGTAAAACGGCTGGAAACACCATATATTTT.

The chain uses TRBV19 and TRBJ1-2, with 8 bases fitting TRBD1. CDR3 length: 13 amino acids. Germline-derived CDR1 and CDR2 are LNHDA and SQIVND (reference sequence). Losses at the gene ends were 2 bases for V and 8 bases for J; bases not matched to a gene: 4. CDR3 DNA sequence: TGTGCCAGTAGTATAACAGGGGGAGGAGGCTACACCTTC. Encoded protein: CASSITGGGGYTF.

V and J are TRBV7-9 and TRBJ2-2, with D tentatively TRBD2 (6 bases). The germline V and J ends were trimmed by 9 bases and 1 base, with 9 bases remaining between them. CDR1 and CDR2 (germline): SEHNR, FQNEAQ (reference sequence). This CDR3 spans 13 amino acids. CDR3 bases: TGTGCCAGAACTAGCTTGAACACCGGGGAGCTGTTTTTT. Amino acids: CARTSLNTGELFF.

The CDR3: CASTISRGARLGGYTF. The CDR3 DNA reads TGTGCCAGCACCATTTCGCGGGGGGCGCGGCTAGGCGGCTACACCTTC. The chain carries TRBV7-2 and TRBJ1-2, with TRBD1 as a possible D gene (6 bases). Germline CDR1 reads SGHTA; CDR2 reads FQGNSA. Deletions cut 7 bases from V and 8 bases from J, with 26 bases between. The CDR3 consists of 16 residues.

The CDR3 DNA sequence: TGTGCCAGCAGCCCTGACGGCGCAAGGCCCCAGCATTTT. It encodes CASSPDGARPQHF. The chain combines TRBV7-9 with TRBJ1-5; no clear D. CDR1 and CDR2 from the germline V gene are SEHNR and FQNEAQ (reference sequence). This CDR3 is 13 amino acids long. V was cut by 5 bases and J by 9 bases, with 14 bases left in between.

This clone was counted once. The chain employs TRBV27 and TRBJ1-1; D not resolved. V shed 5 bases and J shed 5 bases, with 15 bases lying between them. This CDR3 has 14 residues. Germline V gene data show CDR1 as MNHEY and CDR2 as SMNVEV (reference sequence). This CDR3 is CASSMDPSGTEAFF. The CDR3 DNA reads TGTGCCAGCAGTATGGACCCGTCGGGGACTGAAGCTTTCTTT.

The chain combines TRBV20-1 with TRBJ2-7; 7 bases align to TRBD2. Germline CDR1 reads DFQATT; CDR2 reads SNEGSKA (reference sequence). The CDR3 is 13 amino acids. Germline trimming cut 3 bases from V and 5 bases from J; bases unmatched to any gene: 7. CDR3 nucleotides: TGCAGTGCTAGTCGACGGGAGGTCGACGAGCAGTACTTC. Encoded protein: CSASRREVDEQYF.

For this clone: The limits of the CDR3 on the DNA are not certain, so only TCRdb's listed CDR3 is given. This chain links TRBV27 with TRBJ2-7; the D call TRBD1 from the table was never checked on the DNA. The germline V gene encodes CDR1 MNHEY and CDR2 SMNVEV (reference sequence). Ends included, the CDR3 has 14 residues. The CDR3 reads CASSSSIGPYEQYF.

The chain joins TRBV27 to TRBJ1-1; 7 bases match TRBD1. V lost 4 bases and J lost 9; bases outside the gene matches: 2. The germline V gene has CDR1 MNHEY and CDR2 SMNVEV (reference sequence). The CDR3 extends over 11 amino acids. CDR3 region: CASSWGQQAFF. The CDR3 bases are TGTGCCAGCAGTTGGGGACAGCAAGCTTTCTTT.

The chain has TRBV2 and TRBJ1-4; TRBD1 matches at 8 bases. Losses at the gene ends were 6 bases for V and 6 bases for J; bases not matched to a gene: 6. From germline, CDR1 is SNHLY and CDR2 FYNNEI. The CDR3 contains 14 residues. The CDR3 bases are TGTGCCAGCAGGACCCAGGGGGCAGATGAAAAACTGTTTTTT. Its protein product is CASRTQGADEKLFF.

This chain joins TRBV19 and TRBJ2-1, with D possibly called TRBD1 or TRBD2 (5 bases each). CDR1 and CDR2 (germline): LNHDA, SQIVND (reference sequence). CDR3 length equals 15 residues. V lost 7 bases and J 10 bases, leaving 23 bases between the germline ends. DNA for the CDR3: TGTGCCAGTATTAAGGACGGGGCCGCAAAGGGGGAGCAGTTCTTC. It yields the protein CASIKDGAAKGEQFF.

The rearrangement uses TRBV5-3 and TRBJ1-6; 7 bases map to TRBD1. TRBV5-3 is sorted into the ORF group, with uncertain function. The CDR3 covers 20 residues. Germline trimming cut 3 bases from V and 0 bases from J; bases unmatched to any gene: 15. CDR3 in amino acids: CARSSGQPFVSGSYNSPLHF. In nucleotides, the CDR3 is TGTGCCAGAAGCTCGGGACAGCCATTCGTCTCTGGCTCCTATAATTCACCCCTCCACTTT.

The count of this clone is one. The gene calls are TRBV5-1 and TRBJ2-7, with D maybe TRBD1 (6 bases). The CDR3 loop spans 14 amino acids. Looked up from germline, CDR1 is SGHRS and CDR2 is YFSETQ. V lost 5 bases and J lost 3, with 15 bases in between. The DNA of the CDR3 is TGCGCCAGCAGGTCTTCGGGACAACGCTACGAGCAGTACTTC. It specifies CASRSSGQRYEQYF.

This clone was observed once. This chain's CDR3 is CASSLSGDGYTF. The CDR3, as DNA: TGTGCCAGCAGCTTATCTGGGGACGGCTACACCTTC. V usage is TRBV7-2 and J usage is TRBJ1-2, with D possibly being TRBD1 (5 bases). V dropped 2 bases and J dropped 8 bases, with 9 bases sitting between them. Germline CDR1 and CDR2: SGHTA and FQGNSA. CDR3 length: 12 residues.

The CDR3 DNA is TGTGCCAGTAGTTCCCGACAGGCCTACGAGCAGTACTTC. Translated: CASSSRQAYEQYF. The chain couples TRBV19 to TRBJ2-7; TRBD1 is a possible D gene (6 bases). The germline V gene encodes CDR1 LNHDA and CDR2 SQIVND (reference sequence). The CDR3 spans 13 residues. V lost 5 bases and J lost 2, with 10 bases in between.

The chain uses TRBV6-5 and TRBJ2-3, with 10 bases matching TRBD2. This CDR3 comprises 16 residues. V shed 4 bases and J 1 base; nucleotides not matched to a gene: 5. CDR1 and CDR2 from the germline V gene are MNHEY and SVGAGI. The CDR3 DNA is TGTGCCAGCAGTTCCCGGACTAGCGGAGGCACAGATACGCAGTATTTT. Its protein product is CASSSRTSGGTDTQYF.

In its sample, this clone was seen once. V usage is TRBV11-1 and J usage is TRBJ1-2; weak D call: TRBD1 (5 bases). Trimming removed 5 bases from V and 10 bases from J, with 17 bases in between. Germline V gene data show CDR1 as SGHAT and CDR2 as FQDESV (reference sequence). The CDR3 consists of 13 residues. CDR3 amino acids: CASSPRDRYHYTF. The CDR3 coding sequence is TGTGCCAGCAGCCCCCGGGACCGATATCACTACACCTTC.

This clone has a single count. The chain employs TRBV2 and TRBJ1-5, with D perhaps TRBD1 (5 bases). Deletions cut 4 bases from V and 2 bases from J, with 12 bases between. The V gene's germline CDR1 is SNHLY and CDR2 FYNNEI. The CDR3 is 15 amino acids. CDR3 bases: TGTGCCAGCAGTGCCCAGGGTGATGGCAATCAGCCCCAGCATTTT. Residues: CASSAQGDGNQPQHF.

This clone was recorded a few times. The chain has TRBV28 and TRBJ1-1; the D gene is possibly TRBD1 (6 bases). V was trimmed by 3 bases and J by 1 base, leaving 18 bases between them. From germline, CDR1 is MDHEN and CDR2 SYDVKM. CDR3 length equals 17 residues. The CDR3 DNA reads as TGTGCCAGCAGTTTTCCCCCTGAATCGGGGGCGAACACTGAAGCTTTCTTT. This sequence encodes CASSFPPESGANTEAFF.

This clone was found a few times. This chain uses TRBV5-6 with TRBJ1-2; TRBD1 might be the D (5 bases). CDR3 size: 14 residues. V gave up 4 bases and J gave up 4 bases, with 14 bases separating them. Looked up from germline, CDR1 is SGHDT and CDR2 is YYEEEE. CDR3 sequence: CASSPGGGIYGYTF. For the CDR3, the DNA is TGTGCCAGCAGCCCCGGCGGGGGAATCTATGGCTACACCTTC. Full variable domain (outside the CDR3, taken from reference TRBV5-6 and TRBJ1-2): DAGVTQSPTHLIKTRGQQVTLRCSPKSGHDTVSWYQQALGQGPQFIFQYYEEEERQRGNFPDRFSGHQFPNYSSELNVNALLLGDSALYLCASSPGGGIYGYTFGSGTRLTVV.

The chain is built from TRBV14 and TRBJ2-7, with D possibly matching TRBD2 (7 bases). This CDR3 comprises 15 residues. V was trimmed by 0 bases and J by 3 bases, leaving 12 bases between them. CDR1 and CDR2 from the germline V gene are SGHDN and FVKESK. DNA of the CDR3: TGTGCCAGCAGCCAAGACCAGGGAGGGGGCTACGAGCAGTACTTC. It specifies CASSQDQGGGYEQYF.

This clone has just a few counts. The J gene is TRBJ1-2, the V gene TRBV27; D remains unclear. Germline assignment: CDR1 MNHEY and CDR2 SMNVEV (reference sequence). With 5 bases removed from V and 0 bases from J, the gap between germline ends came to 7 bases. The CDR3 runs to 13 residues. CDR3 residues: CASSLFSNYGYTF. The DNA of the CDR3 is TGTGCCAGCAGTCTGTTTTCTAACTATGGCTACACCTTC.

This clone is a singleton in its sample. The chain is built from TRBV7-6 and TRBJ1-5; weak D call: TRBD1 (5 bases). V was pared by 4 bases and J by 4 bases, with 11 bases between. Germline lookup yields CDR1 SGHVS and CDR2 FNYEAQ. The CDR3 runs to 14 residues. CDR3 in amino acids: CASSSGPINQPQHF. The CDR3 bases are TGTGCCAGCAGCTCGGGACCGATTAATCAGCCCCAGCATTTT.

The CDR3 nucleotides read TGCGCCAGCAGCTTGTTAAGCGGGCGTTACAATGAGCAGTTCTTC. Its translation is CASSLLSGRYNEQFF. The chain employs TRBV5-1 and TRBJ2-1; D may be TRBD2 (6 bases). The CDR3 runs 15 residues. Germline values: CDR1 SGHRS, CDR2 YFSETQ. Trimming removed 1 base at V and 4 bases at J, with 12 bases between.

V and J are TRBV29-1 and TRBJ1-2; D gene unclear. CDR3 length: 11 residues. Germline V gene lookup returns CDR1 SQVTM and CDR2 ANQGSEA. V lost 3 bases and J lost 4, with 6 bases in between. In DNA form, the CDR3 reads TGCAGCGTTGAGGCCCTCTATGGCTACACCTTC. It specifies CSVEALYGYTF.

This clone was recorded a few times. J is TRBJ2-3 and V is TRBV7-3; D gene unclear. Looked up from germline, CDR1 is SGHTA and CDR2 is FQGTGA. V was pared by 5 bases and J by 0 bases, with 18 bases between. This CDR3 has 17 residues. DNA of the CDR3: TGTGCCAGCAGCGCAAACCCCGGAAGTACAAGCACAGATACGCAGTATTTT. Translating it yields CASSANPGSTSTDTQYF.

This clone was recorded once. The chain employs TRBV19 and TRBJ2-3; perhaps TRBD1 as D (6 bases). Germline V gene sequence: CDR1 LNHDA, CDR2 SQIVND (reference sequence). The CDR3 is made up of 15 amino acids. V lost 10 bases, J lost 0 bases, and 17 bases lay in between. The CDR3 DNA reads as TGTGCCACCTCACCGGGACAACTTAGCACAGATACGCAGTATTTT. Its protein product is CATSPGQLSTDTQYF.

This chain links TRBV19 with TRBJ2-1, with D possibly being TRBD2 (6 bases). CDR3 size: 12 residues. V lost 5 bases to trimming and J lost 7 bases, with 9 bases between them. CDR1 and CDR2 (germline): LNHDA, SQIVND (reference sequence). The CDR3 coding sequence is TGTGCCAGTAGTGGTCGGGGGAATGAGCAGTTCTTC. It codes for CASSGRGNEQFF.

J is TRBJ2-2 and V is TRBV9, with TRBD2 as a possible D gene (5 bases). The CDR3 loop spans 16 amino acids. The V and J ends lost 0 bases and 0 bases respectively, with 9 bases between them. CDR1 and CDR2 (germline): SGDLS, YYNGEE. The CDR3 DNA sequence: TGTGCCAGCAGCGTAGGAGGACTGGCGAACACCGGGGAGCTGTTTTTT. It yields the protein CASSVGGLANTGELFF.